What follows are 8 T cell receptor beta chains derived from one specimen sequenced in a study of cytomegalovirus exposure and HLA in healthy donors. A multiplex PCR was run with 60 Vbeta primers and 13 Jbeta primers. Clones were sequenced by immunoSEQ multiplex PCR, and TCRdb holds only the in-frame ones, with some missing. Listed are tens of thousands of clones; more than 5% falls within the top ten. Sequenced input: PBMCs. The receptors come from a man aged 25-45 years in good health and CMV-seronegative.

The CDR3 region has the DNA TGTGCCAGCAGCTTCACGGGACAGGGGGACAATCAGCCCCAGCATTTT. The encoded protein is CASSFTGQGDNQPQHF. The rearrangement links TRBV7-9 to TRBJ1-5, with 11 bases that match TRBD1. Germline V lookup: CDR1 SEHNR, CDR2 FQNEAQ (reference sequence). V shed 3 bases, J shed 3 bases, and the junction held 4 bases outside the gene matches. The CDR3 spans 16 residues.

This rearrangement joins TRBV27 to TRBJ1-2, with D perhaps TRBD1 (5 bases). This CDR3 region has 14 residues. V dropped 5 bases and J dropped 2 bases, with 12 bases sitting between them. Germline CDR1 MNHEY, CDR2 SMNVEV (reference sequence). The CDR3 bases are TGTGCCAGCAGTCTCTATCAGGGAAACTATGGCTACACCTTC. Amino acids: CASSLYQGNYGYTF.

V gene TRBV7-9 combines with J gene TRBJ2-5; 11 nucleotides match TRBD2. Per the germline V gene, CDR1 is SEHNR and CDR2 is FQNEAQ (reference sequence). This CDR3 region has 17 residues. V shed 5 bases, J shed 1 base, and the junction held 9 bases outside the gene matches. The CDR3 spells CASSPWPLAGAQETQYF. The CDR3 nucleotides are TGTGCCAGCAGCCCATGGCCACTAGCGGGAGCCCAAGAGACCCAGTACTTC.

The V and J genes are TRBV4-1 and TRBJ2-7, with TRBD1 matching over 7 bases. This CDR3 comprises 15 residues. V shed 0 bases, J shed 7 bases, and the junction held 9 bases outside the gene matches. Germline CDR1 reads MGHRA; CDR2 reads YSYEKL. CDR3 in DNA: TGCGCCAGCAGCCAAGAAGACGACAGGGTCTGGGAGCAGTACTTC. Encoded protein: CASSQEDDRVWEQYF.

CDR3 region: CASSVPPLAGGIDNEQFF. CDR3 DNA: TGTGCCAGCAGTGTTCCACCACTAGCGGGGGGGATAGACAATGAGCAGTTCTTC. J is TRBJ2-1 and V is TRBV25-1; 13 bases align to TRBD2. Trimming at V came to 4 bases and at J to 5 bases, leaving 11 bases not matched to a gene. This CDR3 comprises 18 residues. Germline values: CDR1 MGHDK, CDR2 SYGVNS.

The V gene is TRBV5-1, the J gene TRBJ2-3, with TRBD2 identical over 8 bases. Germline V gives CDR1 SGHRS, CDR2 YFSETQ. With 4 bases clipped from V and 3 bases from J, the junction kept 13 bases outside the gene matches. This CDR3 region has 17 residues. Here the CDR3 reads CASSDPGGPQLTDTQYF. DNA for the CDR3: TGCGCCAGCAGCGACCCGGGGGGGCCACAATTAACAGATACGCAGTATTTT. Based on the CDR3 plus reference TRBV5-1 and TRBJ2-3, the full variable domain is KAGVTQTPRYLIKTRGQQVTLSCSPISGHRSVSWYQQTPGQGLQFLFEYFSETQRNKGNFPGRFSGRQFSNSRSEMNVSTLELGDSALYLCASSDPGGPQLTDTQYFGPGTRLTVL.

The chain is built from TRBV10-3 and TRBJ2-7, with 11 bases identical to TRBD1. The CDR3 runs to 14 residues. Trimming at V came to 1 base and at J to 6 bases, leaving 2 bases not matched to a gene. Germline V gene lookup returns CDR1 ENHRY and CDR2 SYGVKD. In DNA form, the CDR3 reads TGTGCCATCAGTGAGTTTGGACAGGGGGCCGAGCAGTACTTC. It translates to CAISEFGQGAEQYF.

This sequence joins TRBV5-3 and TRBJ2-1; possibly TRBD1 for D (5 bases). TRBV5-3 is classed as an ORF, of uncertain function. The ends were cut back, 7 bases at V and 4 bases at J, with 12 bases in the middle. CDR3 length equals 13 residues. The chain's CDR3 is CARVGRTYNEQFF. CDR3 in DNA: TGTGCCAGAGTGGGGCGGACATACAATGAGCAGTTCTTC.